This T cell receptor (beta chain) was obtained from a study of vaccination and CD4 T cells after COVID-19. Study as a whole: Each individual in the study obtained two doses of BNT162b2 or mRNA-1273 vaccine. Sampling after COVID took place at a median of around 91 days (range 35 to 161) following diagnosis. Control cultures received a CEFX pool, an HIV-1 Nef pool, or no peptide.

The Oncomine TCR Beta short-read assay sequenced DNA from cultured CD4+ T cells. TCRdb called the PCR reads again in MiXCR, with one record for every CDR3 protein. The sample has more than 20,000 distinct CDR3 sequences; about 66% are singletons. With respect to this clonotype: Its antigen is currently unknown.

Trimming took 1 base from V and 4 from J; bases not matched to a gene: 12. There are 18 residues in the CDR3. The germline gives CDR1 SGHTA, CDR2 FQGNSA. The treatment denotes: roughly 11-day PBMC culture with coronavirus spike peptide pools or control peptides (ViraFEST assay). Findings and limits, study-wide: Spike mono-reactivity applied to 304 of 307 vaccine-specific clones detected in convalescent patients.

This receptor was taken from a human donor who had recovered from COVID-19. The gene calls are TRBV7-2 and TRBJ2-5; TRBD2 matches at 10 bases. Sequencing was carried out using CD4+ T cells from blood, cultured in vitro. The CDR3 DNA sequence: TGTGCCAGCAGCTTAGTTGGGCTAGCGGGAGCATCGGGAGAGACCCAGTACTTC. Encoded protein: CASSLVGLAGASGETQYF. Filled out from reference TRBV7-2 and TRBJ2-5, the complete variable domain reads GAGVSQSPSNKVTEKGKDVELRCDPISGHTALYWYRQSLGQGLEFLIYFQGNSAPDKSGLPSDRFSAERTGGSVSTLTIQRTQQEDSAVYLCASSLVGLAGASGETQYFGPGTRLLVL.